These T cell receptor beta chains were read from a single sample in a study of regulatory T cells in long-lasting Graves disease. MiXCR, applied by TCRdb to the multiplex PCR reads, yields one record per CDR3 protein. In the table there are more than 350,000 distinct CDR3 sequences, 15% of which are singletons. This sample also appeared in a second study, on T cells in Graves' hyperthyroidism and ophthalmopathy.

Sample: peripheral blood mononuclear cells (PBMCs), taken at new diagnosis, from a patient treated with antithyroid drugs. These receptors were obtained from a woman in her 30s with Graves disease. CDR3s leave out the opening cysteine and the closing phenylalanine or tryptophan.

v_call: TRBV15
j_call: TRBJ1-5
cdr3_aa: ATSRDTEAHQPQH

v_call: TRBV29-1
j_call: TRBJ2-7
cdr3_aa: SVVSSDRYEQY

v_call: TRBV30
j_call: TRBJ2-2
cdr3_aa: AALPWPGGLSGELF

v_call: TRBV5-1
j_call: TRBJ2-3
cdr3_aa: ASSPRLAGATDTQY

v_call: TRBV6-1
j_call: TRBJ2-3
cdr3_aa: ASRPPASSGPRGTDTQY

v_call: TRBV28
j_call: TRBJ1-2
cdr3_aa: ASSLVEEGYGYT

v_call: TRBV2
j_call: TRBJ1-6
cdr3_aa: ASSEQGSVGNSPLH

v_call: TRBV12-3/TRBV12-4
j_call: TRBJ1-4
cdr3_aa: ASRTGGEKLF

v_call: TRBV19
j_call: TRBJ2-7
cdr3_aa: ASRERDRTYYEQY

v_call: TRBV12-3/TRBV12-4
j_call: TRBJ2-7
cdr3_aa: ASTGTGSYEQY

v_call: TRBV5-1
j_call: TRBJ1-1
cdr3_aa: ASRPAPGAMNTEAF

v_call: TRBV6-1
j_call: TRBJ2-2
cdr3_aa: ASSPALAGELF

v_call: TRBV15
j_call: TRBJ2-5
cdr3_aa: ATAGGRGETQY

v_call: TRBV20-1
j_call: TRBJ2-7
cdr3_aa: SARGTEAYEQY

v_call: TRBV4-1
j_call: TRBJ1-5
cdr3_aa: ASSQRDRGRGNQPQH

v_call: TRBV28
j_call: TRBJ1-1
cdr3_aa: ASSLSVGPDTEAF

v_call: TRBV2
j_call: TRBJ1-6
cdr3_aa: ASRTASQQNSPLH

v_call: TRBV7-9
j_call: TRBJ2-3
cdr3_aa: ASSRTLAGGNTDTQY

v_call: TRBV5-1
j_call: TRBJ1-4
cdr3_aa: ASSLAPGRGEKLF

v_call: TRBV7-3
j_call: TRBJ2-5
cdr3_aa: ASSLEGQAYQETQY

v_call: TRBV27
j_call: TRBJ2-5
cdr3_aa: ASSRSRRETQY

v_call: TRBV18
j_call: TRBJ2-1
cdr3_aa: ASSTGLAGLNEQF

v_call: TRBV2
j_call: TRBJ1-3
cdr3_aa: ASLIIGGAMSSGNTIY

v_call: TRBV11-3
j_call: TRBJ2-1
cdr3_aa: ASSLALAPLTEQF

v_call: TRBV7-9
j_call: TRBJ2-1
cdr3_aa: ASSLAGALAGAGNEQF

v_call: TRBV30
j_call: TRBJ2-5
cdr3_aa: AWSVLNLEETQY

v_call: TRBV12-3/TRBV12-4
j_call: TRBJ1-2
cdr3_aa: ASMSSGDADYGYT

v_call: TRBV7-9
j_call: TRBJ2-2
cdr3_aa: ASSPGGAGTGELF

v_call: TRBV12-3/TRBV12-4
j_call: TRBJ2-3
cdr3_aa: ATGQSTSTDTQY

v_call: TRBV4-2
j_call: TRBJ2-1
cdr3_aa: ASSQESIRARKSNEQF

v_call: TRBV6-2/TRBV6-3
j_call: TRBJ2-1
cdr3_aa: ASSESAGGYGGEQF

v_call: TRBV20-1
j_call: TRBJ2-2
cdr3_aa: SAILAGTNTGELF

v_call: TRBV11-2
j_call: TRBJ2-5
cdr3_aa: ASSTGTPQETQY

v_call: TRBV7-9
j_call: TRBJ2-3
cdr3_aa: ASSLYPGQRTDTQY

v_call: TRBV7-6
j_call: TRBJ2-1
cdr3_aa: ASSHSYNEQF

v_call: TRBV5-6
j_call: TRBJ2-5
cdr3_aa: ASTTGVQETQY

v_call: TRBV15
j_call: TRBJ2-5
cdr3_aa: ATSRARGYIETQY

v_call: TRBV20-1
j_call: TRBJ2-7
cdr3_aa: SANQREPYEQY

v_call: TRBV7-3
j_call: TRBJ2-1
cdr3_aa: ASSLGASGMNEQF

v_call: TRBV10-2
j_call: TRBJ1-2
cdr3_aa: ASSEGGPVYGYT